This is a list of T cell receptor beta chains from one sample in a study of blood T cells in healthy people across ages. TCRdb independently ran MiXCR on the 5' RACE reads; one entry per CDR3 protein. Among about 690,000 distinct CDR3 sequences, about 43% were seen once, and the ten largest hold about 30%. Sample: blood. The source of these receptors is an elderly man in good health. CDR3s include the opening cysteine and the closing phenylalanine or tryptophan. A D gene is named only where the DNA matches it firmly. Clone size is given for some rows only: seen once, a few or many times, or a class if the clone is expanded.

v_gene	abundance	j_gene	d_gene	CDR3aa	CDR3nt
TRBV6-2/TRBV6-3	-	TRBJ1-1	-	CASSYHSTGRGNTEAFF	TGTGCCAGCAGTTATCACTCGACGGGACGGGGGAACACTGAAGCTTTCTTT
TRBV6-5	few	TRBJ2-7	-	CASSGWDQTYEQYF	TGTGCCAGCAGTGGGTGGGACCAGACCTACGAGCAGTACTTC
TRBV12-5	few	TRBJ1-1	-	CASGDTPGTEAFF	TGTGCTAGTGGGGACACCCCGGGAACTGAAGCTTTCTTT
TRBV3-1	-	TRBJ2-3	-	CASSQVGVTDTQYF	TGTGCCAGCAGCCAAGTGGGGGTCACAGATACGCAGTATTTT
TRBV29-1	-	TRBJ1-2	-	CSVEDAGWDYGYTF	TGCAGCGTTGAAGATGCCGGATGGGACTATGGCTACACCTTC
TRBV6-6	-	TRBJ2-2	-	CASSDGVGDNTGELFF	TGTGCCAGCAGTGACGGGGTGGGGGATAACACCGGGGAGCTGTTTTTT
TRBV20-1	-	TRBJ2-7	-	CSARDWKSSYNEQYF	TGCAGTGCTAGAGACTGGAAGAGCTCCTACAATGAGCAGTACTTC
TRBV12-3/TRBV12-4	-	TRBJ2-1	TRBD2	CAGMFAGGRYEQFF	TGTGCCGGCATGTTCGCGGGGGGGCGTTATGAGCAGTTCTTC
TRBV18	-	TRBJ2-1	TRBD2	CASSRGALAGEISYNEQFF	TGTGCCAGCTCACGAGGGGCCCTAGCGGGAGAAATCTCCTACAATGAGCAGTTCTTC
TRBV28	once	TRBJ2-1	TRBD1	CASSAPRGQGNGEQFF	TGTGCCAGCAGCGCACCCCGGGGACAGGGGAACGGTGAGCAGTTCTTC
TRBV5-1	-	TRBJ2-7	TRBD2	CVSSLAETYNEQYF	TGCGTCAGCAGCCTAGCGGAGACCTACAATGAGCAGTACTTC
TRBV20-1	once	TRBJ2-3	-	CSGFWGDTRYF	TGCAGTGGTTTTTGGGGAGATACGCGGTATTTT
TRBV6-2/TRBV6-3	-	TRBJ1-6	-	CASSYGAAKSPLHF	TGTGCCAGCAGTTACGGGGCAGCAAAGTCACCCCTCCACTTT
TRBV28	-	TRBJ1-4	-	CAIPGGANEKLFF	TGTGCCATTCCGGGGGGGGCTAATGAAAAACTGTTTTTT
TRBV5-1	once	TRBJ1-2	-	CASSFQGSDGYTF	TGCGCCAGCAGCTTTCAGGGTTCAGATGGCTACACCTTC
TRBV5-1	few	TRBJ1-2	-	CASSPSVGRGYGYTF	TGCGCCAGCAGCCCAAGCGTGGGGCGCGGCTATGGCTACACCTTC
TRBV29-1	many	TRBJ2-1	-	CSVEEVREQFF	TGCAGCGTTGAAGAGGTGCGCGAGCAGTTCTTC
TRBV4-3	few	TRBJ2-2	-	CASSHQRGPEDTGELFF	TGCGCCAGCAGCCACCAACGGGGTCCCGAGGACACCGGGGAGCTGTTTTTT
TRBV20-1	-	TRBJ1-5	-	CSAGGSGAGNQPQHF	TGCAGTGCTGGAGGATCTGGGGCCGGCAATCAGCCCCAGCATTTT
TRBV7-7	-	TRBJ2-2	-	CASSLGASDTGELFF	TGTGCCAGCAGCTTGGGGGCCTCGGACACCGGGGAGCTGTTTTTT
TRBV19	-	TRBJ2-2	-	CASRILRTENTGELFF	TGTGCCAGTAGGATTCTCCGAACAGAGAACACCGGGGAGCTGTTTTTT
TRBV24-1	few	TRBJ2-1	-	CATSDFSGTGPNYEQFF	TGTGCCACCAGTGATTTTTCCGGCACCGGCCCAAATTATGAGCAGTTCTTC
TRBV3-1	-	TRBJ1-2	-	CASSQARSGGYTF	TGTGCCAGCAGCCAAGCCCGGTCTGGTGGCTACACCTTC
TRBV7-2	-	TRBJ2-5	-	CASSLASEQETQYF	TGTGCCAGCAGCTTAGCCTCAGAACAAGAGACCCAGTACTTC
TRBV6-1	-	TRBJ2-7	-	CASSEPQQGHTNEQYF	TGTGCCAGCAGTGAACCCCAACAGGGTCATACGAACGAGCAGTACTTC